This TCR beta chain was documented in a study of blood T cell repertoires in COVID-19. About this clone: The junction departs from germline at one end; a sequencing error may be responsible.

This CDR3 is built from 18 residues. Per germline, CDR1 SGDLS and CDR2 YYNGEE. Sequencing used immunoSEQ multiplex PCR; TCRdb keeps in-frame clones, though not all of them. Counted here are 95,000 to 150,000 clones, around 89% occurring once; the ten biggest clones make up roughly a quarter. This clonotype was obtained from a man between 65 and 85 years old with active or convalescent COVID-19. The V gene is TRBV9, the J gene TRBJ2-1, with 12 positions matching TRBD2. The material sequenced was peripheral blood. The CDR3 DNA is TGTGCCAGCAGCGTAGGACTAGCGGGAGCCCAGCGGGACAATGAGCGGTTCTTC. This encodes CASSVGLAGAQRDNERFF.